What follows are 21 T cell receptor beta chains derived from one specimen sequenced in a study of blood T cell repertoires in COVID-19. Clones were sequenced by immunoSEQ multiplex PCR, and TCRdb holds only the in-frame ones, with some missing. The sample contains about 250,000 clones, approximately 80% of which appear only once. The sequenced sample was peripheral blood. Source of these receptors: a woman aged 55-75 years with active or convalescent COVID-19.

The chain combines TRBV6-1 with TRBJ1-1; no clear D. The CDR3 contains 15 residues. The V end lost 3 bases, the J end lost 1 base, and 12 bases lay between the germline ends. Germline V gene sequence: CDR1 MNHNS, CDR2 SASEGT. CDR3 residues: CASSDRQKPNTEAFF. The CDR3 nucleotides read TGTGCCAGCAGTGACCGACAAAAGCCGAACACTGAAGCTTTCTTT.

The chain recombines TRBV2 with TRBJ2-2; TRBD1 agrees at 9 bases. CDR3 size: 15 residues. The V gene end was trimmed by 3 bases and the J gene end by 4 bases; junction bases not matched to a gene: 3. Per the germline V gene, CDR1 is SNHLY and CDR2 is FYNNEI. The CDR3 sequence is CASSEGQGTTGELFF. CDR3 sequence (DNA): TGTGCCAGCAGTGAGGGACAGGGCACCACCGGGGAGCTGTTTTTT.

The chain is built from TRBV2 and TRBJ2-4, with 9 bases lining up with TRBD1. The CDR3 sequence is 15 residues long. Germline values: CDR1 SNHLY, CDR2 FYNNEI. After removal of 7 bases from V and 1 base from J, the junction contained 5 bases not matched to a gene. The chain's CDR3 is CASTPGQGAKNIQYF. The CDR3 bases are TGTGCCAGCACACCGGGACAGGGCGCCAAAAACATTCAGTACTTC.

The rearrangement uses TRBV4-1 and TRBJ2-7, with 9 bases that match TRBD2. V lost 0 bases to trimming and J lost 7 bases; unmatched junction nucleotides: 10. The CDR3 sequence is 16 residues long. Germline-derived CDR1 and CDR2 are MGHRA and YSYEKL. CDR3 loop: CASSQDQATSGHEQYF. In nucleotides, the CDR3 is TGCGCCAGCAGCCAAGATCAAGCGACTAGCGGTCATGAGCAGTACTTC.

The rearrangement joins TRBV6-5 to TRBJ1-1; 7 positions agree with TRBD1. With V trimmed by 8 bases and J by 2 bases, 8 bases remained unmatched. CDR3 size: 14 residues. Germline V lookup: CDR1 MNHEY, CDR2 SVGAGI. CDR3 loop: CASLRDSSNTEAFF. In DNA, the CDR3 is TGTGCCAGCCTCCGGGACAGCTCAAACACTGAAGCTTTCTTT.

The CDR3 reads CASSRTTDNEQFF. In DNA, the CDR3 is TGTGCCAGCAGTCGGACTACGGACAATGAGCAGTTCTTC. The rearrangement uses TRBV6-5 and TRBJ2-1; possibly TRBD2 for D (6 bases). The CDR3 is 13 residues long. Germline V CDR1 and CDR2: MNHEY, SVGAGI. V gave up 5 bases and J gave up 5 bases, with 10 bases separating them.

The chain joins TRBV5-1 to TRBJ1-1, with TRBD1 identical over 9 bases. The J segment lost 5 bases and the V segment lost 4 bases, leaving 6 bases of the junction unmatched. The CDR3 loop spans 14 amino acids. The germline CDR1 and CDR2 sequences are SGHRS and YFSETQ. CDR3 region: CASSGLTGGTEAFF. The CDR3 nucleotides read TGCGCCAGCAGCGGATTGACAGGGGGAACTGAAGCTTTCTTT.

V is TRBV7-2 and J is TRBJ2-1; unclear D gene. The CDR3 consists of 12 residues. Trimming shortened V by 1 base and J by 15 bases, and 13 bases separated the two germline ends. Germline values: CDR1 SGHTA, CDR2 FQGNSA. The CDR3 loop reads CASSLDRTSGFF. The CDR3 region has the DNA TGTGCCAGCAGCTTAGACAGAACCTCAGGGTTCTTC.

The chain combines TRBV29-1 with TRBJ2-5, with 10 bases matching TRBD2. The CDR3 has 15 residues. V trimming: 0 bases; J trimming: 3 bases; junction bases outside the gene matches: 4. From germline, CDR1 is SQVTM and CDR2 ANQGSEA. CDR3 residues: CSVEDPLAGEETQYF. The DNA for the CDR3 is TGCAGCGTTGAAGATCCCCTAGCGGGGGAAGAGACCCAGTACTTC.

A single count supports this clone. The chain has TRBV28 and TRBJ2-3, with TRBD2 matching over 12 bases. The germline gives CDR1 MDHEN, CDR2 SYDVKM. With V trimmed by 5 bases and J by 7 bases, 10 bases remained unmatched. The CDR3 is 16 residues long. CDR3 nucleotides: TGTGCCAGCAGTCCTACTAGCGGGGGGAATGTCTATACGCAGTATTTT. Its translation is CASSPTSGGNVYTQYF.

This chain links TRBV6-5 with TRBJ1-2; TRBD1 agrees at 7 bases. Germline CDR1 MNHEY, CDR2 SVGAGI. V trimming: 5 bases; J trimming: 0 bases; junction bases outside the gene matches: 6. CDR3 length equals 15 residues. The CDR3 bases are TGTGCCAGCAGTCCGGGGACAGCCCCTAACTATGGCTACACCTTC. Residues: CASSPGTAPNYGYTF.

V and J are TRBV28 and TRBJ1-1, with D unclear. This CDR3 comprises 12 residues. Germline V CDR1 and CDR2: MDHEN, SYDVKM. The V gene lost 3 bases and the J gene lost 3 bases, with 5 bases spanning the gap. The CDR3 bases are TGTGCCAGCAGTTTGAGGGACACTGAAGCTTTCTTT. Translated, it gives CASSLRDTEAFF.

This clone was seen once. The CDR3 coding sequence is TGTGCCAGCAGAGCGCTGGGGGGGTCGAAAAACATTCAGTACTTC. Its protein is CASRALGGSKNIQYF. The gene calls are TRBV2 and TRBJ2-4; 7 nucleotides line up with TRBD2. This CDR3 region has 15 residues. Germline-derived CDR1 and CDR2 are SNHLY and FYNNEI. Unmatched junction bases numbered 9, after V lost 6 bases and J lost 4 bases.

The chain carries TRBV5-6 and TRBJ2-4, with 12 bases lining up with TRBD2. CDR1 is SGHDT and CDR2 is YYEEEE in the germline V gene. CDR3 length: 19 amino acids. Losses at the gene ends were 3 bases for V and 1 base for J; bases not matched to a gene: 11. The CDR3 DNA follows: TGTGCCAGCAGCTGGCTGACTAGCGGGAGTTGGGGGGCCAAAAACATTCAGTACTTC. It codes for CASSWLTSGSWGAKNIQYF.

This chain links TRBV6-5 with TRBJ1-2; 8 bases are shared with TRBD1. The ends lost 6 bases at V and 8 bases at J; junction bases unmatched: 14. Germline V lookup: CDR1 MNHEY, CDR2 SVGAGI. The CDR3 loop spans 15 amino acids. The chain's CDR3 is CASRSWDRSSEGYTF. The DNA of the CDR3 is TGTGCCAGCAGATCCTGGGACAGGTCCTCCGAGGGCTACACCTTC.

J is TRBJ2-2 and V is TRBV5-4, with TRBD2 matching over 13 bases. Germline V gives CDR1 SGHNT, CDR2 YYREEE (reference sequence). The junction had 13 bases not matched to a gene; V was cut back by 4 bases and J by 7 bases. The CDR3 has 18 amino acids. This CDR3 reads CASSAGTSGIRSIGELFF. The DNA for the CDR3 is TGTGCCAGCAGCGCGGGGACTAGCGGGATCCGGTCCATCGGGGAGCTGTTTTTT.

Only a few counts were recorded for this clone. The chain combines TRBV5-5 with TRBJ2-7; D uncertain. V gave up 5 bases and J gave up 1 base, with 10 bases separating them. The V gene's germline CDR1 is SGHKS and CDR2 YYEKEE (reference sequence). This CDR3 is 13 amino acids long. The CDR3 is CASSRQASYEQYF. CDR3 sequence (DNA): TGTGCCAGCAGTCGGCAGGCGTCCTACGAGCAGTACTTC.

The chain carries TRBV15 and TRBJ2-3; 8 nucleotides line up with TRBD1. CDR1 LNHNV and CDR2 YYDKDF come from the germline V gene (reference sequence). The trim removed 5 bases at V and 4 bases at J, leaving 8 bases unmatched. The CDR3 covers 15 residues. As DNA, the CDR3 is TGTGCCACCAGCTCTCGAGGACAGGGATCAGATACGCAGTATTTT. Translation gives CATSSRGQGSDTQYF.

This clone has just a few counts. The gene calls are TRBV7-2 and TRBJ2-1; 9 bases fit TRBD1. V lost 1 base, J lost 7 bases, and 11 bases stayed unmatched. The CDR3 runs to 17 residues. Germline CDR1 is SGHTA and CDR2 is FQGNSA. DNA for the CDR3: TGTGCCAGCAGCTTAGTAGTTGGACAGGGGAGAAAGAATGAGCAGTTCTTC. Translating it yields CASSLVVGQGRKNEQFF.

V is TRBV11-3 and J is TRBJ2-7; 8 bases are a match to TRBD2. The CDR3 totals 14 residues. Germline V CDR1 and CDR2: SGHNT, YENEEA. The junction had 5 bases not matched to a gene; V was cut back by 7 bases and J by 0 bases. The CDR3 spells CASKRSGASYEQYF. CDR3 in DNA: TGTGCCAGCAAACGTAGCGGGGCCTCCTACGAGCAGTACTTC.

The chain joins TRBV18 to TRBJ2-2, with 12 bases that match TRBD2. The CDR3 extends over 17 amino acids. Per germline, CDR1 KGHSH and CDR2 LQKENI. With V trimmed by 5 bases and J by 6 bases, 10 bases remained unmatched. The CDR3 nucleotides read TGTGCCAGCTCATCTAACAGACTAGCGGGAGATCCCGGGGAGCTGTTTTTT. Its translation: CASSSNRLAGDPGELFF.